A selection of T cell receptor beta chains follows, all from one sample in a study of T cell changes during pregnancy in multiple sclerosis. Profiled with immunoSEQ multiplex PCR; TCRdb holds only in-frame clones, not every one. Found here are fewer than 45,000 clones, 90% to 95% of them singletons; the top ten hold roughly 8.1%. This sample comprised CD8+ T cells from peripheral blood mononuclear cells, obtained in the third trimester of pregnancy. These receptors were taken from a female donor with multiple sclerosis, enrolled in a pregnancy study. Both conserved end residues are part of each CDR3. The D gene is left open where the match is weak. Some rows mark clone size as missing; the rest say once, few, many or name a class of expanded clone.

clone_size	cdr3_length	v_call	d_call	j_call	cdr3_aa	cdr3_nt
-	13	TRBV27	-	TRBJ2-7	CASSSQGSYEQYF	TGTGCCAGCAGTTCACAGGGTTCCTACGAGCAGTACTTC
-	17	TRBV14	-	TRBJ2-5	CASSQDIRVSGMETQYF	TGTGCCAGCAGCCAAGATATTCGCGTTTCGGGGATGGAGACCCAGTACTTC
-	17	TRBV28	-	TRBJ1-5	CASSSARGADSNQPQHF	TGTGCCAGCAGTTCGGCCAGGGGTGCGGATAGCAATCAGCCCCAGCATTTT
-	16	TRBV19	TRBD2	TRBJ2-1	CASSITTGLAAYEQFF	TGTGCCAGTAGTATCACCACGGGACTAGCAGCCTATGAGCAGTTCTTC
-	15	TRBV5-1	TRBD1	TRBJ2-7	CASSPGQGLSYEQYF	TGCGCCAGCAGCCCCGGACAGGGTCTATCCTACGAGCAGTACTTC
-	15	TRBV6-1	TRBD1	TRBJ1-1	CASKGNAGGHTEAFF	TGTGCCAGCAAAGGTAATGCAGGGGGCCACACTGAAGCTTTCTTT
-	13	TRBV7-9	-	TRBJ2-1	CASTDYLSDEQFF	TGTGCCAGCACCGACTACTTAAGCGATGAGCAGTTCTTC
-	16	TRBV5-4	TRBD1	TRBJ1-1	CASSLAGTGMNTEAFF	TGTGCCAGCAGCTTAGCCGGGACAGGGATGAACACTGAAGCTTTCTTT
-	16	TRBV29-1	TRBD2	TRBJ2-1	CSVIAFSGSSYNEQFF	TGCAGCGTTATTGCTTTTAGCGGGAGCTCCTACAATGAGCAGTTCTTC
-	13	TRBV5-1	TRBD2	TRBJ2-7	CASSQGLDYEQYF	TGCGCCAGCAGCCAGGGACTAGACTACGAGCAGTACTTC
-	12	TRBV5-4	TRBD1	TRBJ2-7	CASSATGNEQYF	TGTGCCAGCAGCGCGACAGGGAACGAGCAGTACTTC
-	18	TRBV28	TRBD2	TRBJ2-5	CASSLSGPGLAQEETQYF	TGTGCCAGCAGTTTATCGGGTCCGGGACTAGCACAAGAAGAGACCCAGTACTTC
-	15	TRBV4-3	-	TRBJ1-1	CASSLGRGSGTEAFF	TGCGCCAGCAGCCTTGGGAGGGGTTCGGGAACTGAAGCTTTCTTT
-	15	TRBV4-1	TRBD2	TRBJ2-7	CASSLTSGRAYEQYF	TGCGCCAGCAGCTTGACTAGCGGGAGAGCCTACGAGCAGTACTTC
-	15	TRBV28	TRBD2	TRBJ2-7	CASRTTGTRGYEQYF	TGTGCCAGCAGAACAACCGGGACTAGGGGCTACGAGCAGTACTTC
-	15	TRBV19	TRBD2	TRBJ2-3	CASSAVAGGTDTQYF	TGTGCCAGTAGTGCCGTAGCGGGAGGTACAGATACGCAGTATTTT
-	16	TRBV6-1	-	TRBJ2-1	CASSEYGTRLGNEQFF	TGTGCCAGCAGTGAATACGGGACTCGACTCGGCAATGAGCAGTTCTTC
once	15	TRBV7-9	-	TRBJ1-2	CASSTLDRSNYGYTF	TGTGCCAGCTCCACCCTGGACAGATCTAACTATGGCTACACCTTC
-	15	TRBV29-1	-	TRBJ2-1	CSAWNKRPLRHEQFF	TGCAGCGCCTGGAATAAGCGGCCTTTAAGGCATGAGCAGTTCTTC
-	14	TRBV5-4	-	TRBJ2-3	CASSLTGGVDTQYF	TGTGCCAGCAGCTTAACAGGGGGGGTAGATACGCAGTATTTT
-	14	TRBV6-1	TRBD1	TRBJ2-7	CASSGTGSSYEQYF	TGTGCCAGCAGTGGGACAGGGAGCTCCTACGAGCAGTACTTC
-	17	TRBV19	TRBD1	TRBJ1-1	CASSYGRTGVLNTEAFF	TGTGCCAGTAGTTATGGGAGAACAGGGGTACTGAACACTGAAGCTTTCTTT
-	15	TRBV27	TRBD1	TRBJ2-7	CASSFRDSLDYEQYF	TGTGCCAGCAGTTTCCGGGACAGCTTAGACTACGAGCAGTACTTC
-	14	TRBV7-9	TRBD1	TRBJ2-3	CASSSRQGPNTQYF	TGTGCCAGCAGCTCTCGACAGGGACCCAATACGCAGTATTTT
-	13	TRBV7-7	TRBD2	TRBJ2-1	CASSFLRGDEQFF	TGTGCTAGCAGCTTTTTGCGGGGGGATGAGCAGTTCTTC
-	13	TRBV27	TRBD2	TRBJ2-3	CASRSGSADTQYF	TGTGCCAGCAGGAGCGGGAGCGCAGATACGCAGTATTTT
-	14	TRBV27	TRBD2	TRBJ2-7	CASSQTSRRDEQYF	TGTGCCAGCAGCCAGACTAGCAGGCGCGACGAGCAGTACTTC
-	16	TRBV11-2	-	TRBJ1-1	CASSLAYKFMNTEAFF	TGTGCCAGCAGCTTAGCTTACAAGTTCATGAACACTGAAGCTTTCTTT
-	15	TRBV27	TRBD2	TRBJ2-1	CASSPRASGGDEQFF	TGTGCCAGCAGTCCCCGGGCTAGCGGCGGAGATGAGCAGTTCTTC
-	12	TRBV5-4	-	TRBJ1-1	CASSSSGPEAFF	TGTGCCAGCAGCTCCTCCGGTCCCGAGGCTTTCTTT
-	17	TRBV7-9	TRBD2	TRBJ2-1	CASSLAGGLAGSREQFF	TGTGCCAGCAGCTTAGCGGGGGGACTAGCGGGATCCCGGGAGCAGTTCTTC
-	14	TRBV28	-	TRBJ1-1	CASTLSRMNTEAFF	TGTGCCAGCACCCTCAGTCGAATGAACACTGAAGCTTTCTTT